The 6 T cell receptor beta chains listed next were all sequenced from one sample in a study of blood T cells in healthy people across ages. Alongside a J-beta primer mix, a sample-barcoded 5' primer served in a second PCR lasting roughly 6 to 11 cycles. TCRdb re-called the 5' RACE reads through MiXCR, storing one row per CDR3 protein. The data contain approximately 2,000,000 distinct CDR3 sequences, about 39% of them singletons. Sequencing used blood. The receptor source for this set is a human donor in good health.

This chain connects TRBV6-1 to TRBJ2-1, with D hard to call. This CDR3 contains 13 residues. V lost 6 bases and J lost 12, with 18 bases in between. The germline V gene has CDR1 MNHNS and CDR2 SASEGT. The CDR3 here is CASSREIGRGQFF. Written as DNA, the CDR3 is TGTGCCAGCAGCAGAGAAATCGGTAGAGGGCAGTTCTTC.

This chain connects TRBV7-9 to TRBJ1-2; 7 bases line up with TRBD1. After removal of 4 bases from V and 5 bases from J, the junction contained 10 bases not matched to a gene. This CDR3 spans 15 amino acids. Germline-derived CDR1 and CDR2 are SEHNR and FQNEAQ (reference sequence). CDR3 DNA sequence: TGTGCCAGCAGCTCCCGTGGGGGGACAGCGTATGGCTACACCTTC. This codes for CASSSRGGTAYGYTF.

This clonotype was recorded many times. V and J are TRBV6-5 and TRBJ2-3; no clear D. V gave up 0 bases and J gave up 4 bases, with 5 bases separating them. The V gene's germline CDR1 is MNHEY and CDR2 SVGAGI. The CDR3 is 13 residues long. CDR3 sequence: CASSYSRSDTQYF. CDR3 bases: TGTGCCAGCAGTTACTCGAGATCAGATACGCAGTATTTT.

This clonotype was detected only a few times. V and J are TRBV28 and TRBJ2-7, with D possibly being TRBD2 (5 bases). Germline V lookup: CDR1 MDHEN, CDR2 SYDVKM. This CDR3 has 14 residues. V lost 7 bases, J lost 6 bases, and 19 bases lay in between. The CDR3, as DNA: TGTGCCAGCACCCTCGCCTTGGTGGGGAGCGAGCAGTACTTC. Protein sequence: CASTLALVGSEQYF.

This clonotype was counted a single time. This chain links TRBV20-1 with TRBJ2-3; D could derive from TRBD1 or TRBD2 (5 bases each). The germline V gene has CDR1 DFQATT and CDR2 SNEGSKA (reference sequence). V lost 5 bases to trimming and J lost 4 bases, with 16 bases between them. This CDR3 comprises 14 residues. CDR3 sequence: CSAAGARGADTQYF. The CDR3, as DNA: TGCAGTGCTGCCGGGGCTAGGGGCGCAGATACGCAGTATTTT.

This clonotype has ten or more counts. The rearrangement links TRBV5-1 to TRBJ2-5, with 8 bases identical to TRBD1. This CDR3 contains 13 residues. J was trimmed by 11 bases and V by 4 bases; bases with no gene match: 10. The germline CDR1 and CDR2 sequences are SGHRS and YFSETQ. CDR3 nucleotides: TGCGCCAGCAGCCCGGACAGGGAGTTTGTGCAGTACTTC. Amino acids: CASSPDREFVQYF.